This T cell receptor beta chain was recorded in a study of blood T cell repertoires in COVID-19. Study as a whole: Some COVID-19 samples were acute and others convalescent; all came from the United States, Italy and Spain. T cells, B-cell-depleted T cells, or PBMCs provided the cDNA or gDNA that served as material.

V was pared by 3 bases and J by 3 bases, with 9 bases between. The CDR3 is 14 amino acids. CDR1 and CDR2 (germline): SGHRS, YFSETQ. Authors' processing steps: Using reference gene primer amplification, nucleated cell counts were estimated. Sequenced by immunoSEQ multiplex PCR; TCRdb stores in-frame clones only, minus some. That table gives V, J and clone size, and the DNA gave D and trimming. This sample has approximately 190,000 clones, with over 80% found just once. Sequencing input: peripheral blood. V gene TRBV5-1 combines with J gene TRBJ2-2, with D hard to call. The clonotype was recovered from a woman under 40 with acute or convalescent COVID-19. This CDR3 reads CASSSMGYTGELFF. The CDR3 DNA is TGCGCCAGCAGCTCGATGGGCTACACCGGGGAGCTGTTTTTT.